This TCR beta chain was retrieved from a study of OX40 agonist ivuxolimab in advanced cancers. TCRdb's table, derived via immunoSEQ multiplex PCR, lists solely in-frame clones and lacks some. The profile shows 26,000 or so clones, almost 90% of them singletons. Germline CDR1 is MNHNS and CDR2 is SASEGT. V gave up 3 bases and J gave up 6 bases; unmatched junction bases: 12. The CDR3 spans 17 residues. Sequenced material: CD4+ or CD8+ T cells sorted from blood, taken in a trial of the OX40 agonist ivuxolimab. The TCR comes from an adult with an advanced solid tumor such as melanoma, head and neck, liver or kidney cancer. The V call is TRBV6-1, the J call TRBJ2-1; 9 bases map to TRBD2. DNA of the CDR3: TGTGCCAGCAGTGACATGGTCGGCGGGGGGGCCTTCAATGAGCAGTTCTTC. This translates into CASSDMVGGGAFNEQFF.